Sequencing of this TCR beta chain was carried out in a study of T cell clonality in common variable immunodeficiency. Some clones are missing from TCRdb's copy, which holds only in-frame ones; the method was immunoSEQ multiplex PCR. The sample shows approximately 60,000 clones, none of them appearing just once. General study points: Shared TCRbeta clones were fewer between CVID subjects than controls.

In this sample, this clone turned up many times. Its antigen is undetermined. The CDR3 end lies 3 residues beyond the end of the read and is filled in from the germline J gene. This CDR3 has 17 residues. Losses at the gene ends were 0 bases for V and 3 bases for J; bases not matched to a gene: 9. Per the germline V gene, CDR1 is SGDLS and CDR2 is YYNGEE. Sequenced material: peripheral blood mononuclear cells. The TCR comes from a person between 18 and 70 years old in good health. The chain employs TRBV9 and TRBJ2-1, with 7 positions matching TRBD2. CDR3 DNA (partial): TGTGCCAGCAGCGTAGACGTAGCGGGCCTTCTCTACAATGAG. Translation: CASSVDVAGLLYNE. The whole CDR3 protein is CASSVDVAGLLYNEQFF.